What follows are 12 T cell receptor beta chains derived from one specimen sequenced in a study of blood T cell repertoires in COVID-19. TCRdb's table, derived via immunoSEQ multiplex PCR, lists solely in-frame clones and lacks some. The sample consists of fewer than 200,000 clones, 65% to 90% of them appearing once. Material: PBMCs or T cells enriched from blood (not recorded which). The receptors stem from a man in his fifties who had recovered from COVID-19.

DNA for the CDR3: TGTGCCAGCAGTTTTCGTGCCGGGACAGGTACTGAAGCTTTCTTT. Protein sequence: CASSFRAGTGTEAFF. The chain uses TRBV27 and TRBJ1-1; 8 bases are shared with TRBD1. The CDR3 is 15 residues long. Germline CDR1 and CDR2: MNHEY and SMNVEV (reference sequence). V shed 3 bases, J shed 5 bases, and the junction held 8 bases outside the gene matches.

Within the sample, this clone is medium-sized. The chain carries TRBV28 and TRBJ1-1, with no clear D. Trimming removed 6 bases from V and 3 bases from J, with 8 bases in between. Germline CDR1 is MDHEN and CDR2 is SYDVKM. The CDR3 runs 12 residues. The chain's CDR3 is CASSPEYTEAFF. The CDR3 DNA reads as TGTGCCAGCAGCCCCGAGTACACTGAAGCTTTCTTT.

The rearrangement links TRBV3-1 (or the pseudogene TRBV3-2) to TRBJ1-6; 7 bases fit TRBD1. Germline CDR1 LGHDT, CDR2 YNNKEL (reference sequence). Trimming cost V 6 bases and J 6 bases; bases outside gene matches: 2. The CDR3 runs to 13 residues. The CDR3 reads CASSGTVNSPLHF. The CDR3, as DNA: TGTGCCAGCAGTGGGACAGTTAATTCACCCCTCCACTTT.

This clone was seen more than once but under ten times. CDR3 loop: CSANGYEQYF. DNA for the CDR3: TGCAGTGCTAACGGGTACGAGCAGTACTTC. The chain couples TRBV20-1 to TRBJ2-7; no clear D gene. The CDR3 length is 10 residues. Germline CDR1 is DFQATT and CDR2 is SNEGSKA (reference sequence). Trimming cost V 4 bases and J 4 bases, with 5 bases left between them.

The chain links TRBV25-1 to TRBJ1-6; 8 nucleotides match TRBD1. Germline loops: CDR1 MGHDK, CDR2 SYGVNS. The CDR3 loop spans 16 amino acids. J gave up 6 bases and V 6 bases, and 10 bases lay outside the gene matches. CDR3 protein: CASSRPTGGGNSPLHF. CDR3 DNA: TGTGCCAGCAGCCGCCCCACAGGGGGAGGTAATTCACCCCTCCACTTT.

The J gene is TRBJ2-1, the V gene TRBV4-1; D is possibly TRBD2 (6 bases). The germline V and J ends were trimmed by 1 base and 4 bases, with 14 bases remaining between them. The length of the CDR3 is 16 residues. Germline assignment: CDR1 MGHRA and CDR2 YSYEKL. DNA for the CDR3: TGCGCCAGCAGCCAAGCATCGCGGGCGGGATACAATGAGCAGTTCTTC. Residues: CASSQASRAGYNEQFF.

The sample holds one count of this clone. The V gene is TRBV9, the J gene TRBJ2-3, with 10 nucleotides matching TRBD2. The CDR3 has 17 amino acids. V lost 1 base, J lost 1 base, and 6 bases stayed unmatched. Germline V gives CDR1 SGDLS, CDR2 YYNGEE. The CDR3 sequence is CASSVYSTSGGTDTQYF. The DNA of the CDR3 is TGTGCCAGCAGCGTATACTCTACTAGCGGGGGCACAGATACGCAGTATTTT.

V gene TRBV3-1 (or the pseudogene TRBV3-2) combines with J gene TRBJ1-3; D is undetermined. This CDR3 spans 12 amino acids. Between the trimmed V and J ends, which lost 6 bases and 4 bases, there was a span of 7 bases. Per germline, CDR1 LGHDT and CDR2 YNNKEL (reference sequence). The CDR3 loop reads CASSHSGNTIYF. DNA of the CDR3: TGTGCCAGCAGTCATTCCGGAAACACCATATATTTT.

The CDR3 loop is CATTGNYGYTF. CDR3 in DNA: TGTGCCACCACAGGGAACTATGGCTACACCTTC. V usage is TRBV25-1 and J usage is TRBJ1-2; TRBD1 might be the D (6 bases). The germline V gene has CDR1 MGHDK and CDR2 SYGVNS. The CDR3 has 11 amino acids. V lost 10 bases, J lost 2 bases, and 8 bases lay in between.

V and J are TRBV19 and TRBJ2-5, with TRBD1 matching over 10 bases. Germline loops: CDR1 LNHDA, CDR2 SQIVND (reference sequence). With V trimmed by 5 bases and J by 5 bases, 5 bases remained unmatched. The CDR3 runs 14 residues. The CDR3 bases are TGTGCCAGTAGTCGGGACAGGGGATCGGAGACCCAGTACTTC. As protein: CASSRDRGSETQYF.

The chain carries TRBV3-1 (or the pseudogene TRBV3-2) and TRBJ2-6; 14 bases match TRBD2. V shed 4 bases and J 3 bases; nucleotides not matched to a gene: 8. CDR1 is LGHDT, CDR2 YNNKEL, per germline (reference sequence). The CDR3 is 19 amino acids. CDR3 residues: CASSRGLAGGIGGANVLTF. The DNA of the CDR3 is TGTGCCAGCAGCCGTGGACTAGCGGGGGGAATAGGTGGGGCCAACGTCCTGACTTTC.

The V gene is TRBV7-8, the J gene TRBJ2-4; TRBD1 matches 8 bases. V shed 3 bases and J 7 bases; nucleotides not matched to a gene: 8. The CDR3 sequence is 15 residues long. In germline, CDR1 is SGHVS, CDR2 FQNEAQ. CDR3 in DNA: TGTGCCAGCAGCTTGGCGGAAACAGGGGGGAACATTCAGTACTTC. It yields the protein CASSLAETGGNIQYF.